These 26 T cell receptor beta chains came from one sample sequenced in a study of OX40 agonist ivuxolimab in advanced cancers. Sequenced by immunoSEQ multiplex PCR; TCRdb stores in-frame clones only, minus some. The sample yields 70,000 to 75,000 clones, about 88% seen once. The material was CD4+ or CD8+ T cells sorted from blood, obtained in a trial of the OX40 agonist ivuxolimab. Source of these receptors: an adult with an advanced solid tumor such as melanoma, head and neck, liver or kidney cancer.

CDR3 coding DNA: TGCGCCAGCAGCTTGTACAACTCCTACAATGAGCAGTTCTTC. Translated, it gives CASSLYNSYNEQFF. V gene TRBV5-1 combines with J gene TRBJ2-1; D unresolved. The V gene's germline CDR1 is SGHRS and CDR2 YFSETQ. Between the trimmed V and J ends, which lost 1 base and 0 bases, there was a span of 5 bases. This CDR3 spans 14 amino acids.

The chain is built from TRBV7-8 and TRBJ1-2, with 9 positions matching TRBD1. Germline values: CDR1 SGHVS, CDR2 FQNEAQ. The length of the CDR3 is 16 residues. Unmatched junction bases numbered 15, after V lost 5 bases and J lost 8 bases. The CDR3 loop is CASSTGTGLNLGGYTF. As DNA, the CDR3 is TGTGCCAGCAGCACCGGGACAGGGTTGAATCTCGGCGGCTACACCTTC.

This clone was seen a handful of times. The rearrangement links TRBV10-3 to TRBJ2-7; D call uncertain. The V gene's germline CDR1 is ENHRY and CDR2 SYGVKD. The CDR3 consists of 12 residues. Trimming took 3 bases from V and 5 from J, leaving 8 bases between them. In nucleotides, the CDR3 is TGTGCCATCAGTGATGGTTTAAACGAGCAGTACTTC. Protein sequence: CAISDGLNEQYF.

V is TRBV11-3 and J is TRBJ2-3, with TRBD1 matching 8 bases. The CDR3 contains 15 residues. V was clipped by 1 base and J by 5 bases; unmatched bases: 5. CDR1 is SGHNT and CDR2 is YENEEA in the germline V gene. The CDR3 DNA reads TGTGCCAGCAGCTTAGGCAGGGGGCAAGTAGATACGCAGTATTTT. This codes for CASSLGRGQVDTQYF.

The V call is TRBV25-1, the J call TRBJ2-7, with 7 bases lining up with TRBD2. V was clipped by 4 bases and J by 5 bases; unmatched bases: 14. The CDR3 is made up of 16 amino acids. Germline assignment: CDR1 MGHDK and CDR2 SYGVNS. The CDR3 DNA follows: TGTGCCAGCAGTGGATCCCGTGGTGGCGGGAGCCACGAGCAGTACTTC. Amino acids: CASSGSRGGGSHEQYF.

The genes are TRBV28 and TRBJ1-1; no definite D call. Trimming removed 11 bases from V and 8 bases from J, with 21 bases in between. This CDR3 is 13 amino acids long. The germline V gene has CDR1 MDHEN and CDR2 SYDVKM. CDR3 coding DNA: TGTGCCGGCACGGCGCTGAGGCAGCGAGAAGCTTTCTTT. It translates to CAGTALRQREAFF.

The chain uses TRBV2 and TRBJ1-5; D gene uncertain. Germline CDR1 and CDR2: SNHLY and FYNNEI. There are 12 residues in the CDR3. V shed 7 bases and J shed 5 bases, with 9 bases lying between them. DNA of the CDR3: TGTGCCAGCAAATCCGGGGATCAGCCCCAGCATTTT. Its translation is CASKSGDQPQHF.

The chain couples TRBV5-1 to TRBJ1-1; no clear D gene. Trimming cost V 0 bases and J 8 bases, with 17 bases left between them. This CDR3 is 15 amino acids long. Per the germline V gene, CDR1 is SGHRS and CDR2 is YFSETQ. CDR3 nucleotides: TGCGCCAGCAGCTTGGAGACACCTGGGCTTAGAGAAGCTTTCTTT. As protein: CASSLETPGLREAFF.

The chain carries TRBV2 and TRBJ1-5; the D is unclear. The CDR3 sequence is 13 residues long. Per germline, CDR1 SNHLY and CDR2 FYNNEI. V was shortened by 1 base and J by 7 bases, with 8 bases between the two germline ends. CDR3 sequence (DNA): TGTGCCAGCAGTGAAGGACGTCGGCAGCCCCAGCATTTT. It codes for CASSEGRRQPQHF.

The J gene is TRBJ1-5, the V gene TRBV7-2; 10 nucleotides agree with TRBD1. This CDR3 spans 17 amino acids. Germline CDR1 SGHTA, CDR2 FQGNSA. The ends lost 0 bases at V and 2 bases at J; junction bases unmatched: 4. In DNA form, the CDR3 reads TGTGCCAGCAGCTTAGCTGGGACAGGGGTCGGCAATCAGCCCCAGCATTTT. Its translation: CASSLAGTGVGNQPQHF.

The chain has TRBV5-1 and TRBJ2-3; 15 bases line up with TRBD2. The CDR3 spans 17 residues. Trimming removed 5 bases from V and 5 bases from J; junction bases left unmatched: 9. Germline V gene data show CDR1 as SGHRS and CDR2 as YFSETQ. The CDR3 reads CASSFGTSGRLIDTQYF. CDR3 nucleotide sequence: TGCGCCAGCAGTTTCGGGACTAGCGGGAGGCTTATAGATACGCAGTATTTT.

The rearrangement links TRBV7-3 to TRBJ2-1, with D possibly being TRBD1 or TRBD2 (5 bases each). V lost 5 bases and J 4 bases, leaving 9 bases between the germline ends. The CDR3 covers 13 residues. Germline CDR1 is SGHTA and CDR2 is FQGTGA. The CDR3 region has the DNA TGTGCCAGCAGCCCGGGGACGTACAATGAGCAGTTCTTC. As protein: CASSPGTYNEQFF.

The chain is built from TRBV7-2 and TRBJ2-1; D is ambiguous. The CDR3 contains 14 residues. CDR1 and CDR2 from the germline V gene are SGHTA and FQGNSA. Trimming left V 5 bases short and J 1 base short, with 9 bases between. The CDR3: CASSPYSSYNEQFF. The CDR3 coding sequence is TGTGCCAGCAGCCCTTACAGTTCCTACAATGAGCAGTTCTTC.

The chain links TRBV2 to TRBJ1-1; 7 nucleotides line up with TRBD1. With 8 bases clipped from V and 2 bases from J, the junction kept 5 bases outside the gene matches. Per germline, CDR1 SNHLY and CDR2 FYNNEI. The CDR3 sequence is 13 residues long. The CDR3 DNA reads TGTGCCAGCGCGAGGGACAGTAACACTGAAGCTTTCTTT. Translating gives CASARDSNTEAFF. The whole variable domain, filled in from reference TRBV2 and TRBJ1-1, reads EPEVTQTPSHQVTQMGQEVILRCVPISNHLYFYWYRQILGQKVEFLVSFYNNEISEKSEIFDDQFSVERPDGSNFTLKIRSTKLEDSAMYFCASARDSNTEAFFGQGTRLTVV.

Concerning this clone itself: Different DNA sequences within this sample yield the same CDR3. V is TRBV28 and J is TRBJ2-6; 7 bases fit TRBD1. CDR1 and CDR2 (germline): MDHEN, SYDVKM. The CDR3 is 16 residues long. V gave up 4 bases and J gave up 0 bases; unmatched junction bases: 3. CDR3 in DNA: TGTGCCAGCAGTTCCACAGGGGCCTCTGGGGCCAACGTCCTGACTTTC. Translated, it gives CASSSTGASGANVLTF.

This clone was recorded once. This chain connects TRBV13 to TRBJ2-6; 8 bases are shared with TRBD1. Unmatched junction bases numbered 9, after V lost 5 bases and J lost 0 bases. Germline V gene data show CDR1 as PRHDT and CDR2 as FYEKMQ (reference sequence). CDR3 length: 18 amino acids. The CDR3 sequence is CASSPPFGQGSGANVLTF. In DNA form, the CDR3 reads TGTGCCAGCAGCCCCCCATTTGGACAGGGCTCTGGGGCCAACGTCCTGACTTTC.

This chain joins TRBV10-3 and TRBJ2-3; weak D call: TRBD1 (6 bases). The CDR3 has 15 residues. Germline CDR1 and CDR2: ENHRY and SYGVKD. V was cut by 7 bases and J by 6 bases, with 20 bases left in between. Here the CDR3 DNA reads TGTGCCATCATTGAAGGGAAACAGGGATCTGATACGCAGTATTTT. Protein: CAIIEGKQGSDTQYF.

This clone was observed a single time. The chain combines TRBV19 with TRBJ2-1, with D possibly matching TRBD1 (5 bases). Germline assignment: CDR1 LNHDA and CDR2 SQIVND (reference sequence). The V end lost 4 bases, the J end lost 6 bases, and 13 bases lay between the germline ends. This CDR3 has 14 amino acids. CDR3 DNA: TGTGCCAGTAGTAATGTCGGCAGGGTCAATGAGCAGTTCTTC. This translates into CASSNVGRVNEQFF.

The gene calls are TRBV27 and TRBJ1-1; possible D gene TRBD1, 5 bases. Germline V gives CDR1 MNHEY, CDR2 SMNVEV (reference sequence). Trimming stripped 4 bases from V and 2 bases from J, with 11 bases between. This CDR3 has 14 amino acids. For the CDR3, the DNA is TGTGCCAGCAGTTCCAGGGTTGGTAACACTGAAGCTTTCTTT. It is translated as CASSSRVGNTEAFF.

The rearrangement uses TRBV5-1 and TRBJ2-1; TRBD2 matches 9 bases. CDR3 length: 16 residues. The germline CDR1 and CDR2 sequences are SGHRS and YFSETQ. Losses at the gene ends were 3 bases for V and 0 bases for J; bases not matched to a gene: 4. CDR3 DNA sequence: TGCGCCAGCAGCTGGACTAGCGTTAGCTCCTACAATGAGCAGTTCTTC. Protein: CASSWTSVSSYNEQFF.

The rearrangement links TRBV29-1 to TRBJ1-2, with TRBD1 as a possible D gene (6 bases). This CDR3 spans 12 amino acids. The germline V and J ends were trimmed by 3 bases and 8 bases, with 13 bases remaining between them. Germline V gives CDR1 SQVTM, CDR2 ANQGSEA. The CDR3 DNA is TGCAGCGTTGATCCGGGGGCGGGCGGCTACACCTTC. Translating it yields CSVDPGAGGYTF.

V and J are TRBV28 and TRBJ1-1, with a tentative D call TRBD1 (6 bases). CDR3 length: 15 residues. The germline V gene has CDR1 MDHEN and CDR2 SYDVKM. V was clipped by 8 bases and J by 4 bases, with 20 bases between them. The DNA of the CDR3 is TGTGCCAGCGAAGGACTCGGGGGGCTCGTCACTGAAGCTTTCTTT. Its protein is CASEGLGGLVTEAFF.

The V gene is TRBV14, the J gene TRBJ2-1; 8 nucleotides agree with TRBD2. The V and J ends lost 0 bases and 14 bases, in that order; junction bases with no gene match: 9. There are 14 residues in the CDR3. Germline values: CDR1 SGHDN, CDR2 FVKESK. DNA of the CDR3: TGTGCCAGCAGCCAAGATCCAGCGGGAGCCGATAAGTTCTTC. Residues: CASSQDPAGADKFF.

The chain's CDR3 is CASSVVGNVNEQFF. In DNA form, the CDR3 reads TGTGCCAGCAGCGTAGTAGGAAATGTGAATGAGCAGTTCTTC. The chain carries TRBV9 and TRBJ2-1; D gene unclear. The CDR3 totals 14 residues. Germline-derived CDR1 and CDR2 are SGDLS and YYNGEE. V gave up 0 bases and J gave up 7 bases, with 11 bases separating them. Looking up the rest from reference TRBV9 and TRBJ2-1 gives the full variable domain: DSGVTQTPKHLITATGQRVTLRCSPRSGDLSVYWYQQSLDQGLQFLIQYYNGEERAKGNILERFSAQQFPDLHSELNLSSLELGDSALYFCASSVVGNVNEQFFGPGTRLTVL.

This clone was detected only a few times. The V call is TRBV5-1, the J call TRBJ1-2, with 8 bases identical to TRBD1. Germline-derived CDR1 and CDR2 are SGHRS and YFSETQ. Trimming removed 3 bases from V and 4 bases from J; junction bases left unmatched: 8. The CDR3 has 15 amino acids. CDR3 sequence reads: CASSSDRAGSYGYTF. In nucleotides, the CDR3 is TGCGCCAGCAGCTCGGACAGGGCGGGTAGCTATGGCTACACCTTC.

This chain connects TRBV5-1 to TRBJ2-5; the D gene is possibly TRBD1 (5 bases). V dropped 0 bases and J dropped 4 bases, with 10 bases sitting between them. The CDR3 length is 14 residues. The germline V gene encodes CDR1 SGHRS and CDR2 YFSETQ. CDR3 in DNA: TGCGCCAGCAGCTTGGTGCCAGGGCGAGAGACCCAGTACTTC. Translation gives CASSLVPGRETQYF.